This paragraph covers one T cell receptor (beta chain) sequence. The data originate from a study of blood T cell repertoires in COVID-19. Study-wide context: There were acute and convalescent COVID-19 samples, and they came from the United States, Italy and Spain. T cells, B-cell-depleted T cells, or PBMCs supplied cDNA or gDNA.

This CDR3 comprises 15 residues. The V and J ends lost 5 bases and 4 bases respectively, with 16 bases between them. From germline, CDR1 is MNHEY and CDR2 SMNVEV (reference sequence). As handled by the study authors: By means of reference gene primer amplification, nucleated cell counts were estimated. Here immunoSEQ multiplex PCR was the method, and the copy in TCRdb shows in-frame clones only, minus some. For V, J and clone size, that table is used; D and trimming come from the DNA. The top ten hold roughly 7% of the sample, which has under 200,000 clones, about 86% seen once. Sequenced: peripheral blood. This chain uses TRBV27 with TRBJ2-3; tentatively, D is TRBD2 (6 bases). The source of this sequence is a man aged 45 to 65 with active or convalescent COVID-19. The CDR3 spells CASSAGSWRADTQYF. The CDR3 region has the DNA TGTGCCAGCAGTGCCGGGTCCTGGAGGGCAGATACGCAGTATTTT.